The source of this T cell receptor beta chain is a study of T-cell reconstitution after alpha-beta-depleted transplantation in children. General study findings and limits: A year had passed since transplant, and T-cell counts and diversity by then came mostly from newly produced T cells. It was surviving recipient T cells and thymic progenitors that gave some patients high TCRbeta diversity at day 60. At around two months after transplant, the alpha-beta T cells were reportedly derived from several hundred expanded clones that came from non-depleted graft cells.

This clonotype was counted only a few times. The antigen remains unidentified. The CDR3 extends over 14 amino acids. V dropped 4 bases and J dropped 6; count of bases not matched to a gene: 7. Germline loops: CDR1 LNHNV, CDR2 YYDKDF (reference sequence). It was with unique molecular identifiers that the TCRbeta library was prepared. TCRdb reprocessed the PCR reads via MiXCR and lists one record per CDR3 protein. There are 750,000 to 950,000 distinct CDR3 sequences in the sample; roughly 15% occur only once, and just under 5% lies in the top ten. The V and J genes are TRBV15 and TRBJ2-7; 9 bases align to TRBD2. Specimen: PBMCs, mostly from graft donor cells, collected 360 days after TCRalphabeta/CD19-depleted stem cell transplant. The clonotype originates from a male patient younger than 18 who had a stem cell transplant for acute lymphoblastic leukemia, so the T cells may come from the graft donor. CDR3 loop: CATSIAGERGEQYF. The CDR3 nucleotides are TGTGCCACCAGCATAGCGGGAGAGCGGGGCGAGCAGTACTTC.